This T cell receptor (beta chain) was sequenced during a study of blood T cell repertoires in COVID-19. As processed by the authors: Amplification of reference gene primers provided the estimated nucleated cell counts. Here immunoSEQ multiplex PCR was the method, and the copy in TCRdb shows in-frame clones only, minus some. V and J calls and clone size are given by that table; D and trimming were obtained from the DNA. The sample holds about 190,000 clones, more than 70% seen once. Germline-derived CDR1 and CDR2 are KGHSH and LQKENI. Trimming stripped 5 bases from V and 9 bases from J, with 14 bases between. The CDR3 contains 13 residues.

The sequenced sample consisted of peripheral blood. This rearrangement joins TRBV18 to TRBJ2-1; D not certain. This receptor was taken from a woman aged 40-49 years who had recovered from COVID-19. The CDR3 sequence: CASSALDYGEQFF. The CDR3 DNA reads as TGTGCCAGCTCAGCGCTAGATTACGGTGAGCAGTTCTTC.